This passage covers 25 T cell receptor beta chains from one sample sequenced in a study of T cells in Graves' hyperthyroidism and ophthalmopathy. The CDR3 regions of TCR beta were amplified from RNA transcripts. The HTBI primer set drove a first-round RT-PCR of the TCR CDR3. TCRdb passed the multiplex PCR reads through MiXCR, listing each CDR3 protein once. The sample includes about 290,000 distinct CDR3 sequences, 17% seen only once; the top ten take approximately 60%. Source material: blood. These receptors were collected from a woman aged 55-75 years with Graves' ophthalmopathy.

This clonotype was detected many times. The V call is TRBV7-2, the J call TRBJ2-1; TRBD2 matches at 9 bases. The CDR3 contains 13 residues. Germline values: CDR1 SGHTA, CDR2 FQGNSA. The V segment lost 5 bases and the J segment 8 bases; nucleotides outside the gene matches: 4. CDR3 DNA: TGTGCCAGCAGCCTCGGACTAGCGTATGAGCAGTTCTTC. Translation gives CASSLGLAYEQFF.

This chain uses TRBV20-1 with TRBJ1-2; D is uncertain. The V gene lost 2 bases and the J gene lost 2 bases, with 0 bases spanning the gap. Per the germline V gene, CDR1 is DFQATT and CDR2 is SNEGSKA (reference sequence). The CDR3 has 10 amino acids. The CDR3 region is CSARNYGYTF. The CDR3 DNA sequence: TGCAGTGCTAGAAACTATGGCTACACCTTC.

With respect to this clonotype: Given a much more abundant clone one base away, this may be a read error. Written as DNA, the CDR3 is TGTGCCAGCAGCGAGCCTAGCGGGAGGGCTGACGAGCAGTTCTTC. Translation gives CASSEPSGRADEQFF. The rearrangement uses TRBV7-2 and TRBJ2-1; 12 bases line up with TRBD2. The CDR3 consists of 15 residues. Germline assignment: CDR1 SGHTA and CDR2 FQGNSA. Germline trimming cut 5 bases from V and 10 bases from J; bases unmatched to any gene: 9.

This clonotype was observed a handful of times. V and J are TRBV15 and TRBJ2-7, with TRBD1 matching 9 bases. Germline-derived CDR1 and CDR2 are LNHNV and YYDKDF (reference sequence). The CDR3 totals 15 residues. V shed 1 base, J shed 5 bases, and the junction held 6 bases outside the gene matches. The DNA of the CDR3 is TGTGCCACCAGCAGAGGTGGGACAGGGTCCCACGAGCAGTACTTC. Its protein product is CATSRGGTGSHEQYF.

This clonotype occurred many times. The chain links TRBV14 to TRBJ1-1; D is unresolved. V was pared by 3 bases and J by 0 bases, with 14 bases between. CDR3 size: 16 residues. The germline V gene encodes CDR1 SGHDN and CDR2 FVKESK. CDR3 in DNA: TGTGCCAGCAGCCACACCTTGGACTGGATGAACACTGAAGCTTTCTTT. The encoded protein is CASSHTLDWMNTEAFF.

This clonotype was counted at least ten times. This chain uses TRBV20-1 with TRBJ1-5, with D unclear. This CDR3 has 13 amino acids. Trimming removed 4 bases from V and 4 bases from J, with 11 bases in between. CDR1 is DFQATT, CDR2 SNEGSKA, per germline (reference sequence). The CDR3 region is CSATDVENQPQHF. CDR3 nucleotides: TGCAGTGCTACGGACGTGGAGAATCAGCCCCAGCATTTT.

This clonotype appeared many times. The gene calls are TRBV10-3 and TRBJ2-7; D call uncertain. The CDR3 is 14 amino acids. Trimming shortened V by 4 bases and J by 2 bases, and 12 bases separated the two germline ends. Germline V gene sequence: CDR1 ENHRY, CDR2 SYGVKD. The CDR3, as DNA: TGTGCCATCAGTGCGCACGGTGACCCCTACGAGCAGTACTTC. It codes for CAISAHGDPYEQYF.

Many counts were recorded for this clonotype. The V gene is TRBV10-3, the J gene TRBJ2-1; possible D gene TRBD2, 5 bases. This CDR3 spans 13 amino acids. Germline CDR1 ENHRY, CDR2 SYGVKD. V dropped 0 bases and J dropped 5 bases, with 5 bases sitting between them. CDR3 protein: CAISESRDNEQFF. Written as DNA, the CDR3 is TGTGCCATCAGTGAGTCGAGGGACAATGAGCAGTTCTTC.

This clonotype was seen many times. CDR3 in amino acids: CASSEVLQTYGYTF. The CDR3, as DNA: TGTGCCAGCAGTGAAGTACTACAGACCTATGGCTACACCTTC. The V gene is TRBV6-1, the J gene TRBJ1-2; D unclear. Trimming removed 1 base from V and 4 bases from J, with 10 bases in between. CDR3 length: 14 amino acids. The germline gives CDR1 MNHNS, CDR2 SASEGT.

The V and J genes are TRBV6-5 and TRBJ2-3, with 13 bases identical to TRBD2. CDR3 length: 18 residues. Germline lookup yields CDR1 MNHEY and CDR2 SVGAGI. V was clipped by 4 bases and J by 7 bases; unmatched bases: 14. The CDR3 protein is CASSCSRTSGGKFNTQYF. The CDR3 DNA reads as TGTGCCAGCAGTTGCTCGAGGACTAGCGGGGGTAAATTCAATACGCAGTATTTT.

This clonotype was recorded a few times. The chain is built from TRBV27 and TRBJ2-7; 12 bases map to TRBD2. Germline CDR1 and CDR2: MNHEY and SMNVEV (reference sequence). This CDR3 has 16 amino acids. V gave up 6 bases and J gave up 4 bases; unmatched junction bases: 10. The CDR3 region has the DNA TGTGCCAGCAGCCCTTCGACTAGCGGGAGTCTATACGAGCAGTACTTC. It translates to CASSPSTSGSLYEQYF.

V is TRBV10-3 and J is TRBJ2-7; TRBD2 agrees at 13 bases. Germline assignment: CDR1 ENHRY and CDR2 SYGVKD. The CDR3 length is 15 residues. V was pared by 4 bases and J by 5 bases, with 5 bases of the junction left unmatched. CDR3 in amino acids: CAISGGLAGAHEQYF. The CDR3 DNA reads TGTGCCATCAGTGGAGGACTAGCGGGAGCCCACGAGCAGTACTTC.

This clonotype was seen at least ten times. The chain has TRBV27 and TRBJ1-1; D is uncertain. Trimming took off 0 bases at V and 1 base at J, with 12 bases between the two ends. The CDR3 covers 16 residues. Germline V CDR1 and CDR2: MNHEY, SMNVEV (reference sequence). In DNA, the CDR3 is TGTGCCAGCAGTTTATCGCTCGTCAGAACGAACACTGAAGCTTTCTTT. It specifies CASSLSLVRTNTEAFF.

This clonotype was found once. The chain combines TRBV9 with TRBJ1-3; D is possibly TRBD1 (5 bases). The CDR3 runs to 18 residues. V was shortened by 0 bases and J by 0 bases, with 16 bases between the two germline ends. Germline CDR1 and CDR2: SGDLS and YYNGEE. This CDR3 reads CASSVDPLGRGSGNTIYF. The CDR3 DNA sequence: TGTGCCAGCAGCGTAGACCCCCTGGGGAGGGGCTCTGGAAACACCATATATTTT. The full variable domain, completed using reference TRBV9 and TRBJ1-3, is DSGVTQTPKHLITATGQRVTLRCSPRSGDLSVYWYQQSLDQGLQFLIQYYNGEERAKGNILERFSAQQFPDLHSELNLSSLELGDSALYFCASSVDPLGRGSGNTIYFGEGSWLTVV.

The genes are TRBV27 and TRBJ2-5; 10 bases fit TRBD1. V lost 3 bases and J lost 2; bases outside the gene matches: 3. The V gene's germline CDR1 is MNHEY and CDR2 SMNVEV (reference sequence). This CDR3 is 15 amino acids long. The CDR3 DNA reads as TGTGCCAGCAGTTTTGGACAGGGGGATCAAGAGACCCAGTACTTC. This encodes CASSFGQGDQETQYF.

In this sample, this clonotype turned up many times. In DNA, the CDR3 is TGCGCCAGCAGCCAATTTACTAGCGGAACCTACGAGCAGTACTTC. Translating it yields CASSQFTSGTYEQYF. J is TRBJ2-7 and V is TRBV4-1, with 8 bases matching TRBD2. The CDR3 extends over 15 amino acids. Germline V gives CDR1 MGHRA, CDR2 YSYEKL. V shed 2 bases, J shed 2 bases, and the junction held 5 bases outside the gene matches.

This clonotype was seen ten or more times. Germline is not matched at one junction end, which may reflect a read error. The V call is TRBV12-3 or TRBV12-4, the J call TRBJ1-1; perhaps TRBD1 as D (6 bases). The CDR3 is 13 amino acids. CDR3 loop: CASSLERGTEAFF. The DNA for the CDR3 is TGTGCCAGCAGCTTAGAAAGGGGGACTGAAGCTTTCTTT.

This clonotype was picked up a small number of times. The chain couples TRBV19 to TRBJ2-7; D gene unclear. Germline CDR1 is LNHDA and CDR2 is SQIVND (reference sequence). V dropped 3 bases and J dropped 7 bases, with 4 bases sitting between them. The CDR3 has 10 residues. The CDR3 bases are TGTGCCAGTAGTATTTGGGAGCAGTACTTC. Its protein product is CASSIWEQYF.

This clonotype has ten or more counts. The chain carries TRBV2 and TRBJ2-3, with TRBD1 matching over 8 bases. Germline CDR1 reads SNHLY; CDR2 reads FYNNEI. The CDR3 length is 14 residues. V shed 4 bases, J shed 4 bases, and the junction held 4 bases outside the gene matches. The CDR3 region is CASSVGQGADTQYF. The CDR3 DNA follows: TGTGCCAGCAGTGTCGGACAGGGAGCAGATACGCAGTATTTT.

In its sample, this clonotype was seen a few times. The chain recombines TRBV3-1 with TRBJ1-2; 7 positions match TRBD1. Per the germline V gene, CDR1 is LGHDT and CDR2 is YNNKEL (reference sequence). The CDR3 sequence is 15 residues long. Unmatched junction bases numbered 9, after V lost 4 bases and J lost 4 bases. This CDR3 is CASSRKTGDRYGYTF. The CDR3, as DNA: TGTGCCAGCAGCCGAAAAACAGGGGATCGCTATGGCTACACCTTC.

In its sample, this clonotype was seen many times. This chain joins TRBV6-1 and TRBJ1-2, with 11 bases identical to TRBD1. The CDR3 runs 15 residues. Germline assignment: CDR1 MNHNS and CDR2 SASEGT. With V trimmed by 6 bases and J by 7 bases, 10 bases remained unmatched. This CDR3 reads CASRKDRGPLFGYTF. CDR3 coding DNA: TGTGCCAGCAGGAAGGACAGGGGGCCTCTGTTTGGCTACACCTTC.

This clonotype has at least ten counts. CDR3 DNA: TGCAGCGTTGAAGCGAGGGACAGCTACGAGCAGTACTTC. It specifies CSVEARDSYEQYF. The V and J genes are TRBV29-1 and TRBJ2-7, with TRBD1 identical over 7 bases. The ends lost 1 base at V and 3 bases at J; junction bases unmatched: 3. Germline CDR1 and CDR2: SQVTM and ANQGSEA. The CDR3 spans 13 residues.

This chain uses TRBV20-1 with TRBJ2-1; 9 bases map to TRBD1. This CDR3 comprises 14 residues. The V and J ends lost 5 bases and 4 bases, in that order; junction bases with no gene match: 6. Per the germline V gene, CDR1 is DFQATT and CDR2 is SNEGSKA (reference sequence). CDR3 region: CSASTGGRYNEQFF. CDR3 in DNA: TGCAGTGCTTCTACAGGGGGCCGGTACAATGAGCAGTTCTTC.

This clonotype was detected ten times or more. The rearrangement joins TRBV12-3 or TRBV12-4 to TRBJ1-1; 7 bases agree with TRBD1. V lost 5 bases and J lost 2; bases outside the gene matches: 8. There are 15 residues in the CDR3. The CDR3 region has the DNA TGTGCCAGCAGTGTGACAGGGAGGGGAAACACTGAAGCTTTCTTT. The encoded protein is CASSVTGRGNTEAFF.

This clonotype was picked up a small number of times. CDR3 bases: TGCAGCGGAGACAGGGGGGACAATGAGCAGTTCTTC. Translating gives CSGDRGDNEQFF. The chain recombines TRBV29-1 with TRBJ2-1, with TRBD1 matching over 9 bases. The CDR3 consists of 12 residues. Per germline, CDR1 SQVTM and CDR2 ANQGSEA. The junction had 3 bases not matched to a gene; V was cut back by 7 bases and J by 5 bases.